The 7 T cell receptor beta chains below were found in one sample sequenced in a study of CXCR3-negative and CXCR3-positive naive CD8 T cells. Study-wide results and caveats: A higher hydrophobicity marked the TRB CDR3s of CXCR3-positive naive cells versus CXCR3-negative naive cells.

Carrying UMI labels, the TRB cDNA libraries were prepared through 5' RACE. TCRdb re-called the 5' RACE reads and catalogs CDR3 proteins one per entry, DNA excluded. The sample has over 70,000 distinct CDR3 sequences. For these TCRs, the target antigens are not known. Material: naive CXCR3+ CD8+ T cells from blood. Subset meaning: CD45RO-CCR7+CD27+CD95- naive CD8+ T cells expressing CXCR3 (TNR3+). These receptors came from a human donor in good health. Some clones in this sample may be carry-over from other donors' samples.

The chain couples TRBV29-1 to TRBJ2-7. Germline lookup yields CDR1 SQVTM and CDR2 ANQGSEA. This CDR3 has 13 residues. The CDR3 is CSVDSAESYEQYF.

J is TRBJ2-7 and V is TRBV29-1; without DNA, the TCRdb call of TRBD1 cannot be checked. CDR3 size: 15 residues. In germline, CDR1 is SQVTM, CDR2 ANQGSEA. CDR3 loop: CSVEDLEGGEFEQYF.

CDR3 sequence reads: CASSFGSQETQYF. This chain connects TRBV12-3 or TRBV12-4 to TRBJ2-5. The CDR3 is 13 residues long.

The chain joins TRBV4-3 to TRBJ2-2; TCRdb proposes TRBD1, but this gene call is untestable without DNA. The CDR3 extends over 16 amino acids. The V gene's germline CDR1 is LGHNA and CDR2 YSLEER. CDR3 in amino acids: CASSQGAEANTGELFF.

The chain is built from TRBV6-6 and TRBJ2-2; the D gene TCRdb calls, TRBD1, cannot be checked with no DNA. The CDR3 contains 13 residues. Germline CDR1 MNHNY, CDR2 SVGAGI (reference sequence). The CDR3 protein is CASRDRSSGELFF.

CDR3 amino acids: CASSLGDRGANQPQHF. The rearrangement joins TRBV28 to TRBJ1-5; TCRdb selects TRBD1, and the lack of DNA leaves this call unchecked. The CDR3 is made up of 16 amino acids. CDR1 and CDR2 from the germline V gene are MDHEN and SYDVKM.

This sequence joins TRBV2 and TRBJ2-3; the TCRdb call, TRBD2, lacks DNA for checking. This CDR3 contains 18 residues. CDR1 SNHLY and CDR2 FYNNEI come from the germline V gene. The CDR3 loop is CASSQPLAGGPLTDTQYF. The complete variable domain, with remaining parts taken from reference TRBV2 and TRBJ2-3, reads EPEVTQTPSHQVTQMGQEVILRCVPISNHLYFYWYRQILGQKVEFLVSFYNNEISEKSEIFDDQFSVERPDGSNFTLKIRSTKLEDSAMYFCASSQPLAGGPLTDTQYFGPGTRLTVL.